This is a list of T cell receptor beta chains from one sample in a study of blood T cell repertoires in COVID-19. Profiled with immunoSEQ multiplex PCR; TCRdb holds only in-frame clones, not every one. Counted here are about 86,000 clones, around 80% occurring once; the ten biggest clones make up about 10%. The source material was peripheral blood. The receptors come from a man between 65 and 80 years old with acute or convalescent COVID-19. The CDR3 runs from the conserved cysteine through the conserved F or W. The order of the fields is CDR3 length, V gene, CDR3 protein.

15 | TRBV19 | CASSTGARAKNIQYF
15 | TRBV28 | CASRSSGGAADTQYF
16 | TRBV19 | CASSIWQGKGNQPQHF
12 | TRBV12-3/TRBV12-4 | CASTIGEETQYF
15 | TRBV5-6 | CASSLGQTYNEKLFF
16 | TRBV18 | CASSPPTGATGQPQHF
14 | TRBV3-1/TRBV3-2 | CASSQSFGNSPLHF
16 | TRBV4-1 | CASSQDSGTTGNTIYF
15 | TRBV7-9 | CASTHWQGRAGELFF
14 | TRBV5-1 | CASSSSGQNSPLHF
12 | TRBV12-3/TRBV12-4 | CASSPLTGELFF
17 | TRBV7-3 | CASSPSLRWGGQDTQYF
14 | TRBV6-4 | CASSDRTGKETQYF
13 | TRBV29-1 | CSVGQGKNTEAFF
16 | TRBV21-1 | CASSTRDRGLNSPLHF
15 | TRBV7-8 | CASSFQGAHNQPQHF
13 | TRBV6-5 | CASSRRVAGELFF
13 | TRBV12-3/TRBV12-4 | CASSSPFEEGYTF
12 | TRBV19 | CASSIGASEQFF
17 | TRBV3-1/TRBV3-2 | CASSQSVTSGYQETQYF
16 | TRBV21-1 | CASSKDSDRGPETQYF
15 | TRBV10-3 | CAISPGTGGTDTQYF
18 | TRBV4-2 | CASSQAGLAGGRTDTQYF
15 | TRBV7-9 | CASSRNGGTYNEQFF
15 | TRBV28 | CASSPPRGSGQPQHF
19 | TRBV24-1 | CATSDPTSGGPRSYNEQFF
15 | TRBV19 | CASSKPGLAWNEQFF
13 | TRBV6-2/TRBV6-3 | CASSFAGGDTQYF
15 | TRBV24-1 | CATSDVRDRVNEQFF
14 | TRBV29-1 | CSVLLRQASYGYTF
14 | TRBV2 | CASTSRGFDQPQHF
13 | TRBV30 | CAWNPGLGQPQHF
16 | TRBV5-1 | CASSRSGGYVENIQYF
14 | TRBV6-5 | CASKGGGSGNTIYF
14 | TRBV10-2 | CASRGAESNQPQHF